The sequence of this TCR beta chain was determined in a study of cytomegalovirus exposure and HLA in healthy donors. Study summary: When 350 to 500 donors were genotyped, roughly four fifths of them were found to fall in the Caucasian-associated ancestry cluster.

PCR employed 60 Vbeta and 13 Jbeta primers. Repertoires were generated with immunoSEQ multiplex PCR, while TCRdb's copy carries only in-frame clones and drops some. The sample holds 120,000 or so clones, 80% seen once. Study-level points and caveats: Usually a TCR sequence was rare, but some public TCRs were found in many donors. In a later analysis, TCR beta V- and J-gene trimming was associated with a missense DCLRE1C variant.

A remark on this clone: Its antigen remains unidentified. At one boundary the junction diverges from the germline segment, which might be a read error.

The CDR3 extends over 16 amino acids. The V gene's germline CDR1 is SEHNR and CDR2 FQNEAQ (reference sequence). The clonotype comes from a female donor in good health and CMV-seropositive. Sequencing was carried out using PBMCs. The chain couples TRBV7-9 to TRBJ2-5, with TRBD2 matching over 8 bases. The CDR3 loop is CSSSLGGGRDQETQYF. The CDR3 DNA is TGTTCCAGCAGCTTAGGCGGGGGGCGGGACCAAGAGACCCAGTACTTC. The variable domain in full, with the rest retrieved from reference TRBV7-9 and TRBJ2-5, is DTGVSQNPRHKITKRGQNVTFRCDPISEHNRLYWYRQTLGQGPEFLTYFQNEAQLEKSRLLSDRFSAERPKGSFSTLEIQRTEQGDSAMYLCSSSLGGGRDQETQYFGPGTRLLVL.